This TCR beta chain was sequenced in a study of cytomegalovirus exposure and HLA in healthy donors. General study findings and limits: Specificity for CMV antigens was confirmed in vitro for a few of the CMV-associated chains.

PCR primers comprised 60 Vbeta and 13 Jbeta primers. Profiling relied on immunoSEQ multiplex PCR, and the TCRdb table lists in-frame clones only, not all of them. The top ten clones hold 2.3% of a sample with 85,000 to 90,000 clones, around 89% of them seen once. The CDR3 is made up of 17 amino acids. V lost 5 bases to trimming and J lost 0 bases, with 19 bases between them. Germline V CDR1 and CDR2: SGHTA, FQGTGA. Details on this clone: The antigen remains undetermined.

The chain is built from TRBV7-3 and TRBJ1-1, with a possible D match to TRBD1 (5 bases). This sequence originates from a man between 18 and 29 years old in good health and CMV-seronegative. The sequenced sample consisted of PBMCs. The CDR3 nucleotides read TGTGCCAGCAGCCAACTCCGGGGGGTGAACATGAACACTGAAGCTTTCTTT. Its translation: CASSQLRGVNMNTEAFF.